The T cell receptor beta chain under discussion was sequenced for a study of blood T cells in healthy people across ages. This clonotype was recorded a few times. The authors drew about 9.5 milliliters of peripheral blood from each donor. Samples each had at least 5.5 micrograms of total RNA extracted. The CDR3 consists of 13 residues. Per the germline V gene, CDR1 is MGHDK and CDR2 is SYGVNS. The V gene lost 6 bases and the J gene lost 15 bases, with 21 bases spanning the gap. With a J-beta primer mix and a sample-barcoded 5' primer, a second PCR ran about 7 to 12 cycles. Each CDR3 protein gets one entry after TCRdb re-called the 5' RACE reads with MiXCR. This table holds around 990,000 distinct CDR3 sequences, under 30% found once. These data were also reused for a study on T cells of mothers and their children. That source adds: At a rate of approximately 1.5 ug per 15 ul, cDNA synthesis received all of the extracted RNA. With unrelated pairs as the comparison, related mother-child pairs had a slightly higher overlap that was not significant.

Sequencing was done on a sample of blood. The source is a girl aged 2 to 9 in good health. V usage is TRBV25-1 and J usage is TRBJ2-4, with a tentative D call TRBD2 (6 bases). CDR3 sequence: CASSPNQVGRWYF. The CDR3 nucleotides read TGTGCCAGCAGCCCAAATCAAGTTGGGAGGTGGTACTTC.